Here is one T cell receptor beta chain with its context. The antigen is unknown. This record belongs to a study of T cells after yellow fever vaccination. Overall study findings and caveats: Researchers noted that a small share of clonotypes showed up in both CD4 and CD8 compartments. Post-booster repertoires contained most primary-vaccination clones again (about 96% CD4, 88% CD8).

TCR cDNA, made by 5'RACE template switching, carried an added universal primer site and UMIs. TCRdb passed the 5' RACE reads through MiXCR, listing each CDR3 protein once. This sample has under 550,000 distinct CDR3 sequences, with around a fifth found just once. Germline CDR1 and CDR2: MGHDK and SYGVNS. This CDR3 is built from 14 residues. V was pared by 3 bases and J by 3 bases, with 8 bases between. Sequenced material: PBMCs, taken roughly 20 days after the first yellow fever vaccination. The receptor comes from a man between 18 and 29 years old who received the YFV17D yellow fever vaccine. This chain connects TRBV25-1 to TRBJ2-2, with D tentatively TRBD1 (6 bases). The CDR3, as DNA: TGTGCCAGCAGTGATACAGGGTACACCGGGGAGCTGTTTTTT. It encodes CASSDTGYTGELFF.